Described below is a single T cell receptor beta chain sequence and its context. The sample comes from a study of blood T cell repertoires in COVID-19. This CDR3 comprises 14 residues. Germline V CDR1 and CDR2: SNHLY, FYNNEI. The V gene lost 3 bases and the J gene lost 7 bases, with 13 bases spanning the gap. Sequencing used immunoSEQ multiplex PCR; TCRdb keeps in-frame clones, though not all of them. The sample has some 150,000 clones; 65% to 85% are singletons. Sequenced input: peripheral blood. The V call is TRBV2, the J call TRBJ1-5; a possible D gene is TRBD1 (5 bases). This TCR came from a man between 60 and 75 years old with active or convalescent COVID-19. The DNA for the CDR3 is TGTGCCAGCAGTGACCCCGGGGGTGGGCAGCCCCAGCATTTT. As protein: CASSDPGGGQPQHF. Using reference TRBV2 and TRBJ1-5 for the parts outside the CDR3, the full variable domain is EPEVTQTPSHQVTQMGQEVILRCVPISNHLYFYWYRQILGQKVEFLVSFYNNEISEKSEIFDDQFSVERPDGSNFTLKIRSTKLEDSAMYFCASSDPGGGQPQHFGDGTRLSIL.